Detailed here is one T cell receptor (beta chain). The length of the CDR3 is 14 residues. The V end was cut by 3 bases, the J end by 5 bases, with 11 bases between. The germline V gene has CDR1 MDHEN and CDR2 SYDVKM. This sample was taken from a study of technical replicates of blood from a few donors. Some clones are missing from TCRdb's copy, which holds only in-frame ones; the method was immunoSEQ multiplex PCR. The top ten clones hold 0.35% to 0.45% of a sample with under 85,000 clones, 85% to 95% of them seen once. This clonotype was obtained from a human donor in good health. The genes are TRBV28 and TRBJ2-1; the D gene is possibly TRBD1 (5 bases). Sequencing used T cells isolated from PBMCs. In DNA, the CDR3 is TGTGCCAGCAGTTTCAGGGTAAGGGACAATGAGCAGTTCTTC. It specifies CASSFRVRDNEQFF.